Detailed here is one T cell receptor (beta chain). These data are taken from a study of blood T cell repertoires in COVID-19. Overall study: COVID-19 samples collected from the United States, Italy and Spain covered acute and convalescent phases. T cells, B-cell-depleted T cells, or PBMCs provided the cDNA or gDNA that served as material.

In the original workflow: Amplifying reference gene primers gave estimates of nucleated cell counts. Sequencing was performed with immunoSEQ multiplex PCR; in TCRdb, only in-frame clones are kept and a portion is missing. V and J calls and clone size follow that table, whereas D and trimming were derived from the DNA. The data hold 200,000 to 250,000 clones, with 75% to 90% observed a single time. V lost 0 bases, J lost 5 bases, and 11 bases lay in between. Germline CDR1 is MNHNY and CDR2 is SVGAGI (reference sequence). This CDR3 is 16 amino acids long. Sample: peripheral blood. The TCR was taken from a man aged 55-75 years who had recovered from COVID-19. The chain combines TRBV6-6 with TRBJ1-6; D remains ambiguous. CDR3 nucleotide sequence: TGTGCCAGCAGTTACTCGGGCAGAAAACATAATTCACCCCTCCACTTT. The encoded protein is CASSYSGRKHNSPLHF.